Following are 6 T cell receptor beta chains from one sample sequenced in a study of blood T cell repertoires in COVID-19. Generated by immunoSEQ multiplex PCR, the TCRdb table keeps only in-frame clones and is missing some. The repertoire includes 150,000 to 200,000 clones, about nine tenths of them detected once, and 9% sits in the top ten. Specimen: PBMCs or T cells enriched from blood (not recorded which). These receptors were taken from a woman aged 18 to 35 who had recovered from COVID-19.

This chain connects TRBV28 to TRBJ1-1, with a possible D match to TRBD1 (5 bases). CDR1 and CDR2 (germline): MDHEN, SYDVKM. V lost 2 bases and J 0 bases, leaving 10 bases between the germline ends. The CDR3 contains 15 residues. In DNA form, the CDR3 reads TGTGCCAGCAGTTTAGGGGGAGGGGTGAACACTGAAGCTTTCTTT. Translating gives CASSLGGGVNTEAFF. Full variable domain (rest looked up from reference TRBV28 and TRBJ1-1): DVKVTQSSRYLVKRTGEKVFLECVQDMDHENMFWYRQDPGLGLRLIYFSYDVKMKEKGDIPEGYSVSREKKERFSLILESASTNQTSMYLCASSLGGGVNTEAFFGQGTRLTVV.

The chain couples TRBV11-2 to TRBJ1-2, with TRBD1 as a possible D gene (5 bases). Germline assignment: CDR1 SGHAT and CDR2 FQNNGV. CDR3 size: 16 residues. The V and J ends lost 0 bases and 4 bases respectively, with 15 bases between them. The CDR3 nucleotides are TGTGCCAGCAGCTTAGACCCTCGAATGGGGCCCTATGGCTACACCTTC. Translated: CASSLDPRMGPYGYTF.

The chain couples TRBV4-2 to TRBJ1-4; D is uncertain. CDR1 LGHNA and CDR2 YNFKEQ come from the germline V gene. CDR3 size: 13 residues. Trimming cost V 5 bases and J 8 bases, with 12 bases left between them. The CDR3: CASSFRSGEKLFF. In DNA, the CDR3 is TGTGCCAGCAGCTTCCGGAGTGGAGAAAAACTGTTTTTT.

The CDR3 DNA reads TGTGCCAGCAGCTTAGGCGCATCTAGCGGGAGGCACGAGCAGTACTTC. Its translation is CASSLGASSGRHEQYF. This rearrangement joins TRBV5-6 to TRBJ2-7; TRBD2 matches at 11 bases. Germline trimming cut 2 bases from V and 5 bases from J; bases unmatched to any gene: 9. Germline V CDR1 and CDR2: SGHDT, YYEEEE. CDR3 length: 16 residues.

The rearrangement links TRBV7-9 to TRBJ1-1; D is unresolved. V lost 5 bases to trimming and J lost 6 bases, with 7 bases between them. CDR3 length: 11 residues. Germline CDR1 is SEHNR and CDR2 is FQNEAQ (reference sequence). The CDR3 here is CASSHAAEAFF. In nucleotides, the CDR3 is TGTGCCAGCAGCCACGCGGCTGAAGCTTTCTTT.

The V gene is TRBV6-5, the J gene TRBJ2-3; a weak D match, TRBD1 (5 bases). This CDR3 has 13 amino acids. Germline assignment: CDR1 MNHEY and CDR2 SVGAGI. V lost 5 bases and J lost 4, with 10 bases in between. Here the CDR3 DNA reads TGTGCCAGCAGTCGGACACCTTCAGATACGCAGTATTTT. This translates into CASSRTPSDTQYF.